These T cell receptor beta chains were read from a single sample in a study of blood T cell repertoires in COVID-19. The table came from immunoSEQ multiplex PCR; TCRdb's copy has only in-frame clones and leaves some out. The table shows roughly 33,000 clones, with 93% occurring only once. The sequencing input was peripheral blood. The origin of the receptors is a human donor in a cohort sampled during active COVID-19. CDR3s include the opening cysteine and the closing phenylalanine or tryptophan. The D gene is left open where the match is weak. Expanded clones get a size class; other rows say once, few or many, or leave the size out.

j_call | clone_size | d_call | v_call | cdr3_nt | cdr3_aa
TRBJ1-2 | NA | NA | TRBV9 | TGTGCCAGCAGCGTAAATAGCAGGGGAGGGAAATATGGCTACACCTTC | CASSVNSRGGKYGYTF
TRBJ1-4 | NA | NA | TRBV6-5 | TGTGCCGCGGGACCGGGTGAAAAACTGTTTTTT | CAAGPGEKLFF
TRBJ1-6 | NA | NA | TRBV6-1 | TGTGCCAGCAGTGAGGCGGGCTCGACCCTCCACTTT | CASSEAGSTLHF
TRBJ2-1 | NA | TRBD1 | TRBV7-3 | TGTGCCAGCAGCTTAGGGACAGGGGGCGCCTCGAATGAGCAGTTCTTC | CASSLGTGGASNEQFF
TRBJ2-2 | NA | NA | TRBV5-4 | TGTGCCAGCAGCTCAATCCGGGTGGATGCCGGGGAGCTGTTTTTT | CASSSIRVDAGELFF
TRBJ2-7 | few | NA | TRBV7-9 | TGTGCCAGCAGCTTCGTCGGGATCTCCTACGAGCAGTACTTC | CASSFVGISYEQYF
TRBJ1-6 | NA | TRBD1 | TRBV7-6 | TGTGCCAGCAGCTTATCGACAGGGGCCCCTGCACCCCTCCACTTT | CASSLSTGAPAPLHF
TRBJ2-5 | NA | NA | TRBV2 | TGTGCCAGCAGAACCACAGGGGGGGTCCAAGAGACCCAGTACTTC | CASRTTGGVQETQYF
TRBJ2-1 | NA | NA | TRBV4-2 | TGTGCCAGCAGCCAAGATCTAGAGTCCTACAATGAGCAGTTCTTC | CASSQDLESYNEQFF
TRBJ1-1 | NA | TRBD1 | TRBV7-2 | TGTGCCAGCAGCTTTACAGGGGGCAGCACTGAAGCTTTCTTT | CASSFTGGSTEAFF
TRBJ2-2 | NA | TRBD1 | TRBV19 | TGTGCCAGTAGTATAGTCCCCCATTGGACCCCCCACCTGAAGAACAGGGGCCCCACCGGGGAGCTGTTTTTT | CASSIVPHWTPHLKNRGPTGELFF
TRBJ1-2 | NA | NA | TRBV6-6 | TGTGCCAGCTCTGGCGGCTATGGCTACACCTTC | CASSGGYGYTF
TRBJ2-7 | NA | TRBD2 | TRBV7-3 | TGTGCCAGCAGCTTCGGACTAGCGGGATACTCTCGGGGCGAGCAGTACTTC | CASSFGLAGYSRGEQYF
TRBJ2-1 | NA | NA | TRBV24-1 | TGTGCCACCAGTGATTCCGACTATTACAATGAGCAGTTCTTC | CATSDSDYYNEQFF
TRBJ2-3 | NA | NA | TRBV5-6 | TGTGCCAGCAGCGAACAGACAGATACGCAGTATTTT | CASSEQTDTQYF
TRBJ2-3 | NA | NA | TRBV21-1 | TGTGCCAGCAGCGCCCGGGGGACTCTCGGATGCACAGATACGCAGTATTTT | CASSARGTLGCTDTQYF